The 26 T cell receptor beta chains reported below all come from one sample, sequenced in a study of blood T cell repertoires in COVID-19. Produced via immunoSEQ multiplex PCR; TCRdb's table is partial and in-frame only. The sample comprises about 65,000 clones, 80% to 90% of which are singletons, and around 14% rests with the top ten. Material: peripheral blood. The receptors originated from an elderly man with acute or convalescent COVID-19.

The V call is TRBV29-1, the J call TRBJ1-2; TRBD1 is a possible D gene (6 bases). The CDR3 spans 12 residues. Germline V gene sequence: CDR1 SQVTM, CDR2 ANQGSEA. V lost 0 bases and J 11 bases, leaving 13 bases between the germline ends. CDR3 residues: CSVEEPQGYYTF. The DNA for the CDR3 is TGCAGCGTTGAAGAACCACAGGGATATTACACCTTC.

The chain recombines TRBV30 with TRBJ2-6, with 7 bases matching TRBD2. V lost 3 bases and J lost 0; bases outside the gene matches: 8. The CDR3 has 17 residues. CDR1 and CDR2 from the germline V gene are GTSNPN and SVGIG (reference sequence). The CDR3 protein is CAWSGAGVSSGANVLTF. The CDR3 coding sequence is TGTGCCTGGAGCGGCGCGGGGGTGAGCTCTGGGGCCAACGTCCTGACTTTC.

This chain uses TRBV3-1 (or the pseudogene TRBV3-2) with TRBJ2-1, with D possibly TRBD2 on 5 matching bases. The CDR3 covers 16 residues. V was trimmed by 0 bases and J by 10 bases, leaving 19 bases between them. The germline V gene has CDR1 LGHDT and CDR2 YNNKEL (reference sequence). The CDR3 sequence is CASSQDQRLGSWEQFF. DNA of the CDR3: TGTGCCAGCAGCCAAGATCAGCGGCTGGGGTCGTGGGAGCAGTTCTTC.

V and J are TRBV11-2 and TRBJ2-5; D possibly corresponds to TRBD1 (5 bases). Germline values: CDR1 SGHAT, CDR2 FQNNGV. Between the trimmed V and J ends, which lost 1 base and 10 bases, there was a span of 10 bases. There are 12 residues in the CDR3. The CDR3 coding sequence is TGTGCCAGCAGCTTAGCAGGGCAGGGCCAGTACTTC. It translates to CASSLAGQGQYF.

This sequence joins TRBV6-1 and TRBJ1-1; weak D call: TRBD1 (5 bases). The V gene lost 5 bases and the J gene lost 1 base, with 11 bases spanning the gap. Germline loops: CDR1 MNHNS, CDR2 SASEGT. The CDR3 consists of 14 residues. CDR3 sequence: CASSYIQGNTEAFF. The CDR3 DNA is TGTGCCAGCAGTTATATTCAGGGGAACACTGAAGCTTTCTTT.

The CDR3 is CASSRDRGRTEAFF. The CDR3 DNA reads as TGTGCCAGCAGTCGCGACAGGGGTCGCACTGAAGCTTTCTTT. V gene TRBV6-6 combines with J gene TRBJ1-1, with 8 nucleotides matching TRBD1. This CDR3 is 14 amino acids long. Germline V gene sequence: CDR1 MNHNY, CDR2 SVGAGI (reference sequence). With V trimmed by 5 bases and J by 4 bases, 6 bases remained unmatched.

This clone was seen once. The J gene is TRBJ2-1, the V gene TRBV7-9, with D uncertain. Trimming shortened V by 1 base and J by 10 bases, and 5 bases separated the two germline ends. Germline loops: CDR1 SEHNR, CDR2 FQNEAQ (reference sequence). The CDR3 has 11 amino acids. CDR3 in DNA: TGTGCCAGCAGCTTAGGAGGCGAGCAGTTCTTC. This translates into CASSLGGEQFF.

The chain has TRBV7-2 and TRBJ2-1; 9 bases are shared with TRBD2. Unmatched junction bases numbered 8, after V lost 2 bases and J lost 3 bases. This CDR3 spans 17 amino acids. CDR1 is SGHTA, CDR2 FQGNSA, per germline. The CDR3 sequence is CASSLYAATSGYNEQFF. The CDR3 bases are TGTGCCAGCAGCTTATATGCTGCGACTAGCGGCTACAATGAGCAGTTCTTC.

The chain uses TRBV18 and TRBJ1-2, with D possibly matching TRBD1 (5 bases). This CDR3 has 15 residues. Germline lookup yields CDR1 KGHSH and CDR2 LQKENI. V shed 0 bases and J shed 6 bases, with 14 bases lying between them. The CDR3 protein is CASSPPPSGGNGYTF. CDR3 DNA: TGTGCCAGCTCACCACCCCCCTCGGGGGGGAATGGCTACACCTTC.

The rearrangement uses TRBV6-5 and TRBJ1-5; D is undetermined. Germline V gene lookup returns CDR1 MNHEY and CDR2 SVGAGI. The CDR3 is made up of 13 amino acids. V lost 5 bases and J 4 bases, leaving 9 bases between the germline ends. The CDR3 loop is CASSRVLNQPQHF. CDR3 sequence (DNA): TGTGCCAGCAGTCGGGTTTTGAATCAGCCCCAGCATTTT.

The chain couples TRBV4-1 to TRBJ2-5; 8 bases fit TRBD1. Germline CDR1 MGHRA, CDR2 YSYEKL. Trimming took 4 bases from V and 4 from J; bases not matched to a gene: 8. The CDR3 spans 15 residues. In DNA, the CDR3 is TGCGCCAGCAGCCTCGACCCACAGGGGGGAGAGACCCAGTACTTC. Its protein product is CASSLDPQGGETQYF.

This chain joins TRBV5-1 and TRBJ2-3, with a possible D match to TRBD1 (5 bases). V was trimmed by 3 bases and J by 2 bases, leaving 13 bases between them. The CDR3 has 15 residues. Germline CDR1 SGHRS, CDR2 YFSETQ. The CDR3 bases are TGCGCCAGCAGCTCCCCCCTGACAGACACAGATACGCAGTATTTT. Its protein product is CASSSPLTDTDTQYF.

The chain links TRBV27 to TRBJ1-6; weak D call: TRBD1 (5 bases). CDR3 length equals 14 residues. Looked up from germline, CDR1 is MNHEY and CDR2 is SMNVEV (reference sequence). V was cut by 4 bases and J by 8 bases, with 12 bases left in between. The CDR3 coding sequence is TGTGCCAGCAGTTCCCGACAGAGTTATTCACCCCTCCACTTT. Protein: CASSSRQSYSPLHF.

In DNA form, the CDR3 reads TGTGCCAGCAGTGCGGGGACAGGCTCTTACGAGCAGTACTTC. It translates to CASSAGTGSYEQYF. The chain has TRBV2 and TRBJ2-7; 8 bases line up with TRBD1. Germline CDR1 reads SNHLY; CDR2 reads FYNNEI. The CDR3 is made up of 14 amino acids. V lost 4 bases to trimming and J lost 4 bases; unmatched junction nucleotides: 6.

This clone showed up just once. This chain joins TRBV5-4 and TRBJ2-7; D ambiguous. CDR1 is SGHNT, CDR2 YYREEE, per germline (reference sequence). Trimming took off 1 base at V and 0 bases at J, with 11 bases between the two ends. The CDR3 runs 15 residues. Here the CDR3 DNA reads TGTGCCAGCAGCTTGTTGACCCCAGGCTCCTACGAGCAGTACTTC. Translation: CASSLLTPGSYEQYF.

This chain connects TRBV11-3 to TRBJ2-5; 7 bases are shared with TRBD1. Germline values: CDR1 SGHNT, CDR2 YENEEA. The J segment lost 0 bases and the V segment lost 5 bases, leaving 6 bases of the junction unmatched. The CDR3 spans 15 residues. The CDR3 sequence is CASSRDSYDQETQYF. The CDR3 DNA is TGTGCCAGCAGCCGGGACAGCTATGACCAAGAGACCCAGTACTTC.

The chain joins TRBV4-1 to TRBJ2-7; tentative D call: TRBD2 (6 bases). CDR1 is MGHRA and CDR2 is YSYEKL in the germline V gene. The CDR3 has 12 amino acids. V lost 3 bases and J lost 7, with 10 bases in between. In DNA, the CDR3 is TGCGCCAGCAGCCAGGGCCGGGAGGAGCAGTACTTC. Its protein is CASSQGREEQYF.

This clone was detected once. This chain connects TRBV18 to TRBJ2-3, with 9 bases aligning to TRBD1. Unmatched junction bases numbered 6, after V lost 3 bases and J lost 8 bases. CDR1 is KGHSH, CDR2 LQKENI, per germline. The CDR3 covers 14 residues. The CDR3 sequence is CASSPGQGIATQYF. For the CDR3, the DNA is TGTGCCAGCTCACCCGGACAGGGGATTGCTACGCAGTATTTT.

The rearrangement links TRBV6-5 to TRBJ1-2; D not resolved. CDR1 is MNHEY and CDR2 is SVGAGI in the germline V gene. Trimming stripped 4 bases from V and 1 base from J, with 10 bases between. The CDR3 runs to 14 residues. The CDR3 region has the DNA TGTGCCAGCAGTTTTGGCAGGTTTAACTATGGCTACACCTTC. Encoded protein: CASSFGRFNYGYTF.

Only a few counts were recorded for this clone. The V and J genes are TRBV27 and TRBJ1-1; D is undetermined. The V gene's germline CDR1 is MNHEY and CDR2 SMNVEV (reference sequence). Trimming left V 3 bases short and J 4 bases short, with 12 bases between. The CDR3 contains 14 residues. CDR3 nucleotides: TGTGCCAGCAGTTTTGCGGTTGGTGGCACTGAAGCTTTCTTT. This codes for CASSFAVGGTEAFF.

V gene TRBV6-1 combines with J gene TRBJ2-2; D is possibly TRBD2 (5 bases). Germline V CDR1 and CDR2: MNHNS, SASEGT. The V gene lost 0 bases and the J gene lost 6 bases, with 11 bases spanning the gap. The CDR3 is 15 amino acids. CDR3 protein: CASSEARGYAGELFF. Here the CDR3 DNA reads TGTGCCAGCAGTGAAGCGAGAGGGTACGCCGGGGAGCTGTTTTTT.

The chain combines TRBV6-5 with TRBJ1-5; tentatively, D is TRBD1 (5 bases). V shed 6 bases and J shed 0 bases, with 9 bases lying between them. The V gene's germline CDR1 is MNHEY and CDR2 SVGAGI. The CDR3 spans 14 residues. For the CDR3, the DNA is TGTGCCAGCAGCCGGGGGGATAGCAATCAGCCCCAGCATTTT. Encoded protein: CASSRGDSNQPQHF.

This rearrangement joins TRBV6-5 to TRBJ1-1, with 9 bases fitting TRBD1. This CDR3 is 15 amino acids long. J was trimmed by 0 bases and V by 7 bases; bases with no gene match: 6. CDR1 and CDR2 (germline): MNHEY, SVGAGI. This chain's CDR3 is CASTRTGAMNTEAFF. CDR3 nucleotides: TGTGCCAGCACCCGGACAGGGGCGATGAACACTGAAGCTTTCTTT.

The V and J genes are TRBV6-5 and TRBJ2-2; 8 bases agree with TRBD1. The ends lost 10 bases at V and 0 bases at J; junction bases unmatched: 4. Germline values: CDR1 MNHEY, CDR2 SVGAGI. The CDR3 loop spans 14 amino acids. The CDR3 region is CATQGQANTGELFF. The CDR3 bases are TGTGCCACGCAGGGACAGGCGAACACCGGGGAGCTGTTTTTT.

The chain combines TRBV9 with TRBJ2-2, with 13 bases matching TRBD2. V lost 0 bases to trimming and J lost 4 bases; unmatched junction nucleotides: 3. Germline V gene data show CDR1 as SGDLS and CDR2 as YYNGEE. This CDR3 region has 17 residues. The CDR3 bases are TGTGCCAGCAGCGTAGGACTAGCGGGGGGCCCCACCGGGGAGCTGTTTTTT. This gives the protein CASSVGLAGGPTGELFF.

This clone was counted between two and nine times. The CDR3 nucleotides are TGTGCCAGCAGCCCCATTCTAAGCACAGATACGCAGTATTTT. Its translation is CASSPILSTDTQYF. The rearrangement links TRBV3-1 (or the pseudogene TRBV3-2) to TRBJ2-3; no clear D. Germline-derived CDR1 and CDR2 are LGHDT and YNNKEL (reference sequence). The CDR3 is made up of 14 amino acids. The germline V and J ends were trimmed by 4 bases and 0 bases, with 8 bases remaining between them.